The 23 T cell receptor beta chains below all came from one sample that was sequenced in a study of blood T cell repertoires in COVID-19 (dated by TCRdb to 2020 to 2021). Library construction relied on the immunoSEQ multiplex PCR assay. Here the immuneACCESS table is served through TCRdb, limited to in-frame sequences with V and J called. Missing clones are a known gap in these copies; in checked studies unresolved V genes cover under half, and the rest lacks a known reason. This sample is represented by some 140,000 clones; approximately 85% of them were singletons. The ten largest clones represent 0.6% to 0.65% of the sample. Sequenced: peripheral blood. These receptors originate from a man aged 60 to 75 with COVID-19, enrolled during active disease.

The chain joins TRBV11-2 to TRBJ2-7, with 10 bases aligning to TRBD2. Trimming cost V 5 bases and J 3 bases; bases outside gene matches: 4. The CDR3 covers 14 residues. The V gene's germline CDR1 is SGHAT and CDR2 FQNNGV. The CDR3 nucleotides are TGTGCCAGCAGCAAGGGACTAGCGAACTACGAGCAGTACTTC. It encodes CASSKGLANYEQYF.

This clone showed up just once. V is TRBV2 and J is TRBJ1-5; D may be TRBD1 (6 bases). The germline V and J ends were trimmed by 2 bases and 2 bases, with 10 bases remaining between them. This CDR3 has 15 residues. Germline CDR1 and CDR2: SNHLY and FYNNEI. The CDR3 reads CASSEKTGRNQPQHF. As DNA, the CDR3 is TGTGCCAGCAGTGAAAAGACAGGACGCAATCAGCCCCAGCATTTT.

The chain recombines TRBV9 with TRBJ1-2; D is ambiguous. This CDR3 is built from 13 residues. Trimming removed 0 bases from V and 4 bases from J, with 7 bases in between. Germline V gene data show CDR1 as SGDLS and CDR2 as YYNGEE. The CDR3 sequence is CASSVVNGYGYTF. The CDR3 DNA is TGTGCCAGCAGCGTAGTAAACGGCTATGGCTACACCTTC. Drawing the rest from reference TRBV9 and TRBJ1-2, the complete variable domain is DSGVTQTPKHLITATGQRVTLRCSPRSGDLSVYWYQQSLDQGLQFLIQYYNGEERAKGNILERFSAQQFPDLHSELNLSSLELGDSALYFCASSVVNGYGYTFGSGTRLTVV.

Notes on this clone: At one of its ends the junction is not consistent with the germline gene, which may arise from a read error. V usage is TRBV7-7 and J usage is TRBJ2-1, with a possible D match to TRBD2 (6 bases). Germline CDR1 reads SSHAT; CDR2 reads FNYEAQ (reference sequence). The length of the CDR3 is 15 residues. The CDR3 nucleotides read TGTGCTAGCAGCTTAAGGATAGCGGACTACAATGAGCAGTTCTTC. This sequence encodes CASSLRIADYNEQFF.

This chain connects TRBV7-9 to TRBJ2-3, with D possibly being TRBD2 (5 bases). V was cut by 4 bases and J by 2 bases, with 7 bases left in between. The CDR3 contains 13 residues. Germline assignment: CDR1 SEHNR and CDR2 FQNEAQ (reference sequence). Here the CDR3 reads CASSSGDTDTQYF. As DNA, the CDR3 is TGTGCCAGCAGCTCCGGGGACACAGATACGCAGTATTTT.

J is TRBJ1-3 and V is TRBV5-1, with TRBD1 as a possible D gene (5 bases). CDR1 SGHRS and CDR2 YFSETQ come from the germline V gene. V dropped 2 bases and J dropped 0 bases, with 12 bases sitting between them. The CDR3 contains 16 residues. As DNA, the CDR3 is TGCGCCAGCAGCTTTGCAGGGTCTCTCTCTGGAAACACCATATATTTT. It codes for CASSFAGSLSGNTIYF.

This clone occurred many times. CDR3 in DNA: TGCGCCAGCAGCTCCACGGACACCATTTTTGCATTCGAGCAGTACTTC. Its translation is CASSSTDTIFAFEQYF. The chain uses TRBV5-1 and TRBJ2-7; tentative D call: TRBD1 (5 bases). Trimming pared 3 bases from V and 6 bases from J, leaving 22 bases between. CDR3 size: 16 residues. Germline-derived CDR1 and CDR2 are SGHRS and YFSETQ.

This clone was seen a few times. V and J are TRBV3-1 (or the pseudogene TRBV3-2) and TRBJ1-1; D is unresolved. There are 14 residues in the CDR3. V lost 1 base and J lost 1, with 7 bases in between. The germline gives CDR1 LGHDT, CDR2 YNNKEL (reference sequence). The CDR3: CASSQVSGNTEAFF. For the CDR3, the DNA is TGTGCCAGCAGCCAAGTCTCAGGGAACACTGAAGCTTTCTTT.

This clone was seen just once. The chain links TRBV25-1 to TRBJ2-7; TRBD2 agrees at 7 bases. Trimming took 7 bases from V and 4 from J; bases not matched to a gene: 10. The CDR3 is 14 residues long. Germline values: CDR1 MGHDK, CDR2 SYGVNS. CDR3 coding DNA: TGTGCCAGCATGGAATGGGGGGGTGGTTACGAGCAGTACTTC. The encoded protein is CASMEWGGGYEQYF.

This clone was observed a handful of times. The V and J genes are TRBV28 and TRBJ1-2, with 9 bases matching TRBD1. The junction had 6 bases not matched to a gene; V was cut back by 5 bases and J by 5 bases. Germline loops: CDR1 MDHEN, CDR2 SYDVKM. The CDR3 has 14 residues. The CDR3 DNA follows: TGTGCCAGCAGTCCCCGGACAGGGGTTTATGGCTACACCTTC. As protein: CASSPRTGVYGYTF.

The chain joins TRBV11-2 to TRBJ2-3; no firm D call. CDR3 length: 16 amino acids. V shed 1 base and J shed 4 bases, with 15 bases lying between them. Germline-derived CDR1 and CDR2 are SGHAT and FQNNGV. The CDR3 coding sequence is TGTGCCAGCAGCTTAGTACGCAGTCCAAGTGCAGATACGCAGTATTTT. Its translation: CASSLVRSPSADTQYF. Based on the CDR3 plus reference TRBV11-2 and TRBJ2-3, the full variable domain is EAGVAQSPRYKIIEKRQSVAFWCNPISGHATLYWYQQILGQGPKLLIQFQNNGVVDDSQLPKDRFSAERLKGVDSTLKIQPAKLEDSAVYLCASSLVRSPSADTQYFGPGTRLTVL.

This clone was seen only once. V and J are TRBV5-6 and TRBJ1-4; 7 bases map to TRBD1. CDR1 SGHDT and CDR2 YYEEEE come from the germline V gene. The CDR3 has 14 amino acids. The junction had 6 bases not matched to a gene; V was cut back by 2 bases and J by 8 bases. The CDR3 DNA reads TGTGCCAGCAGCTTCAAGGGGGCCAACGAAAAACTGTTTTTT. It specifies CASSFKGANEKLFF.

This clone occurred once. The V call is TRBV7-9, the J call TRBJ2-3; a weak D match, TRBD2 (5 bases). CDR3 length: 15 amino acids. CDR1 is SEHNR and CDR2 is FQNEAQ in the germline V gene (reference sequence). V was pared by 5 bases and J by 0 bases, with 12 bases between. CDR3 protein: CASSPRTGSTDTQYF. For the CDR3, the DNA is TGTGCCAGCAGCCCCCGGACGGGAAGCACAGATACGCAGTATTTT.

DNA of the CDR3: TGTGCCAGTAGTCCCCCCTCTGCGGGAGATACCGGGGAGCTGTTTTTT. It yields the protein CASSPPSAGDTGELFF. The rearrangement uses TRBV19 and TRBJ2-2; 7 nucleotides match TRBD2. Germline CDR1 is LNHDA and CDR2 is SQIVND (reference sequence). The CDR3 is made up of 16 amino acids. After removal of 5 bases from V and 5 bases from J, the junction contained 11 bases not matched to a gene. Variable domain in full (rest from reference TRBV19 and TRBJ2-2): DGGITQSPKYLFRKEGQNVTLSCEQNLNHDAMYWYRQDPGQGLRLIYYSQIVNDFQKGDIAEGYSVSREKKESFPLTVTSAQKNPTAFYLCASSPPSAGDTGELFFGEGSRLTVL.

The rearrangement uses TRBV6-6 and TRBJ2-7; 9 bases line up with TRBD1. Germline values: CDR1 MNHNY, CDR2 SVGAGI (reference sequence). The ends lost 2 bases at V and 1 base at J; junction bases unmatched: 3. This CDR3 has 15 residues. The DNA for the CDR3 is TGTGCCAGCAGTTACGCGGGACAGGGATCCTACGAGCAGTACTTC. Its translation is CASSYAGQGSYEQYF.

This clone has only one observation. V and J are TRBV7-2 and TRBJ2-1; no reliable D call. Trimming removed 4 bases at V and 5 bases at J, with 9 bases between. Germline CDR1 is SGHTA and CDR2 is FQGNSA. The CDR3 runs to 13 residues. The CDR3 bases are TGTGCCAGCAGCTCCCCTAGGAACAATGAGCAGTTCTTC. Translation gives CASSSPRNNEQFF.

This clone showed up just once. This chain links TRBV12-3 or TRBV12-4 with TRBJ2-2; D not resolved. The V end was cut by 7 bases, the J end by 4 bases, with 10 bases between. This CDR3 contains 13 residues. CDR3 loop: CASTSRVTGELFF. In DNA, the CDR3 is TGTGCCAGCACCTCCCGGGTCACCGGGGAGCTGTTTTTT.

V gene TRBV6-2 or TRBV6-3 combines with J gene TRBJ2-2, with D possibly TRBD2 on 5 matching bases. The CDR3 runs to 18 residues. Germline V gene data show CDR1 as MNHEY and CDR2 as SVGEGT. V gave up 0 bases and J gave up 3 bases, with 17 bases separating them. The CDR3 region has the DNA TGTGCCAGCAGTTACTCGACTATGAGGGTTTCGGACACCGGGGAGCTGTTTTTT. Translation gives CASSYSTMRVSDTGELFF.

This rearrangement joins TRBV7-9 to TRBJ2-5; possibly TRBD2 for D (6 bases). The CDR3 is 12 residues long. Trimming removed 5 bases from V and 4 bases from J, with 8 bases in between. The germline V gene encodes CDR1 SEHNR and CDR2 FQNEAQ (reference sequence). This CDR3 is CASSRGGETQYF. The CDR3 DNA sequence: TGTGCCAGCAGCCGGGGAGGAGAGACCCAGTACTTC.

This rearrangement joins TRBV7-2 to TRBJ2-3; 12 bases match TRBD2. V was clipped by 5 bases and J by 2 bases; unmatched bases: 8. Germline V gene lookup returns CDR1 SGHTA and CDR2 FQGNSA. This CDR3 region has 17 residues. The CDR3 sequence is CASSPTASGGVTDTQYF. The CDR3, as DNA: TGTGCCAGCAGCCCGACGGCTAGCGGGGGGGTCACAGATACGCAGTATTTT.

The chain uses TRBV6-5 and TRBJ1-2; TRBD1 might be the D (6 bases). Germline-derived CDR1 and CDR2 are MNHEY and SVGAGI. The germline V and J ends were trimmed by 5 bases and 2 bases, with 15 bases remaining between them. The CDR3 sequence is 15 residues long. CDR3 sequence: CASSKTGSFNYGYTF. CDR3 in DNA: TGTGCCAGCAGTAAAACAGGGTCGTTCAACTATGGCTACACCTTC.

The genes are TRBV5-1 and TRBJ2-5; maybe TRBD2 (6 bases). Germline V CDR1 and CDR2: SGHRS, YFSETQ. The CDR3 contains 14 residues. Trimming left V 3 bases short and J 4 bases short, with 13 bases between. The CDR3 region is CASSWGEPGETQYF. The CDR3 bases are TGCGCCAGCAGCTGGGGGGAGCCGGGAGAGACCCAGTACTTC.

J is TRBJ2-1 and V is TRBV18, with D perhaps matching TRBD1 (6 bases). The germline V and J ends were trimmed by 3 bases and 8 bases, with 17 bases remaining between them. Germline CDR1 KGHSH, CDR2 LQKENI. The CDR3 spans 15 residues. CDR3 loop: CASSPIGTPGDEQFF. The CDR3 DNA follows: TGTGCCAGCTCACCGATAGGGACACCCGGGGATGAGCAGTTCTTC.